This T cell receptor beta chain was observed in a study of T cell changes during pregnancy in multiple sclerosis. The assay was immunoSEQ multiplex PCR, and TCRdb's table has in-frame clones only and misses some. The table lists some 48,000 clones, around 95% of them singletons. The CDR3 length is 14 residues. The J segment lost 3 bases and the V segment lost 3 bases, leaving 6 bases of the junction unmatched. Germline V lookup: CDR1 SGHRS, CDR2 YFSETQ. The chain has TRBV5-1 and TRBJ2-7; 7 positions agree with TRBD1. The source is a female donor with multiple sclerosis, enrolled in a pregnancy study. Source: CD8+ T cells from peripheral blood mononuclear cells, taken in the first trimester of pregnancy. The CDR3 nucleotides are TGCGCCAGCAGCTCGAGACAGGGAAACTACGAGCAGTACTTC. The encoded protein is CASSSRQGNYEQYF.